This TCR beta chain was captured in a study of blood T cells in healthy people across ages (dated by TCRdb to about 2015). For context, the study as a whole: In model experiments, roughly one uniquely barcoded TCR beta cDNA molecule per two T cells was captured by template switching. Using the same blood draw, the study looked at two additional independent replicas of 1 million unique cDNA reads for two donors, one aged 18 to 30 and the other aged 80 or older. To avoid experimental bias, donors of different ages were distributed randomly across sequencing lanes. Age-related changes in TCR beta repertoire diversity were measured in the study by deep sequencing normalized with unique cDNA molecular identifiers. Donors were grouped into four age groups: young (average 16 years), middle-aged (roughly 38), aged (around 56) and long-lived (roughly 80).

Systemically healthy Caucasian individuals from Russia, 35 to 50 in total and aged about 6 to 95 years, were included as donors. About 10 milliliters of peripheral blood were collected from each donor into EDTA-treated Vacutainer tubes. Ficoll-Paque density-gradient centrifugation was used to isolate PBMCs, with at least 6 million obtained per sample. Total RNA was extracted from PBMCs with Trizol reagent, with at least 6 micrograms obtained per sample. For every donor, flow cytometry on a PBMC aliquot measured the percentage of naive CD45RAhigh/CD27high T cells. Library generation was performed with 5' RACE. Sequencing relied on an Illumina HiSeq 2500. A second about 6 to 11 cycle PCR used a sample-barcoded 5' primer and a J-beta primer mix. A template-switch 5' adaptor carrying 12 random nucleotides introduced a unique molecular identifier onto each TCR beta cDNA molecule. At least 3 million CDR3-containing paired-end reads were obtained from each sample. All of the RNA was converted into first-strand cDNA using the Mint cDNA synthesis kit, with a TRBC-specific oligonucleotide serving as the primer. After uracil-DNA glycosylase treatment, a first 18-cycle PCR used universal primers M1SS and BC2_uni_R on all cDNA. On the authors' methods: For normalization, 1 million high-quality reads, each with a distinct molecular identifier, were randomly selected from each sample. Instead of being binned into consensus sequences, reads with shared molecular identifiers were discarded. CDR3 identification, clonotype clustering and error correction used MiTCR with a Q25 quality threshold and the strictest error-elimination algorithm. A nonparametric unseen species model with Euler transformation was used to estimate a lower bound on total TCR beta diversity. TCRdb cleaned the public reads at Q25 with fastp, built clones with MiXCR and kept in-frame beta chains. Every entry covers one CDR3 protein and lists the most common genes and DNA from its rows. V and J calls and clone size were set by TCRdb, not the authors. The sample table contains around 1,500,000 distinct CDR3 sequences; only one count was recorded for 28% of them. Together, the top ten hold less than 9.5% of the sample.

V lost 0 bases and J lost 0 bases; the stretch between them is 12 bases long. The CDR3 measures 17 amino acids from cysteine to phenylalanine. The kept DNA is CDR3 alone, 51 bases in frame from the first base. The germline V gene encodes CDR1 SEHNR and CDR2 FQNEAQ (reference sequence). Note on this clonotype: Its recognized antigen is unknown. No per-base quality is available; no much larger clone lies one base away.

The research as a whole found: Bulk unsorted PBMC profiling prevented conclusive comparison of naive and antigen-experienced compartments. Observed TCR beta diversity correlated strongly with the percentage of naive T cells measured by flow cytometry. Compared with the aged group, more naive CD4+ T cells, fewer expanded clones and increased TCR diversity were shown by the long-lived group, suggesting age selection. Donor CMV infection status was unknown, potentially confounding age-related changes in expanded clonotypes. Observed TCR beta diversity per million T cells fell roughly linearly with age, and a significant reduction was already apparent by age around 36. Estimates of total diversity from one million sequenced T cells were regarded as lower bounds and underestimates.

Recombination linked TRBV7-9 to TRBJ2-1, and possibly TRBD2, on 6 matching bases. The sample comprised blood. This TCR came from a woman aged 25 to 39 in good health. The nucleotides read TGTGCCAGCAGCTTAGCTACGACTAGTCGCTCCTACAATGAGCAGTTCTTC. It specifies CASSLATTSRSYNEQFF.